This T cell receptor (beta chain) was identified during a study of CD8 T cells in Susac syndrome. The V end was cut by 6 bases, the J end by 1 base, with 3 bases between. Germline lookup yields CDR1 MNHEY and CDR2 SVGAGI. This CDR3 has 11 residues. With random hexamers, reverse transcription was performed on about 0.5 to 1 ug of RNA. Amplification of the TCR beta CDR3 was carried out by immunoSEQ multiplex PCR, which spanned a total of 54 Vbeta and 13 Jbeta segments. TCRdb re-called the immunoSEQ multiplex PCR reads with MiXCR, one entry per CDR3 protein. The table shows 180,000 or so distinct CDR3 sequences, with 85% to 95% occurring only once. This clonotype was counted between two and nine times. TCR beta sequencing was performed on blood CD8+ and CD4+ T cells. Healthy donors served as age- and sex-matched controls. Both CD4+ and CD8+ T cells were negatively isolated, and TEMRA cells underwent FACS enrichment.

The origin of this receptor is a human donor in good health. This sequence joins TRBV6-5 and TRBJ2-5, with no clear D. The source material was CD4+ T cells from PBMCs. The CDR3 nucleotides read TGTGCCAGCAGGCGCCAAGAGACCCAGTACTTC. Encoded protein: CASRRQETQYF.